This T cell receptor beta chain was found in a study of blood T cell repertoires in COVID-19. Background on the study: Some COVID-19 samples were acute and others convalescent; all came from the United States, Italy and Spain. T cells, B-cell-depleted T cells, or PBMCs supplied cDNA or gDNA.

Profiled with immunoSEQ multiplex PCR; TCRdb holds only in-frame clones, not every one. This sample has some 240,000 clones; approximately 89% occur once, and the top ten carry roughly 10%. Seattle's enrolled individuals joined amid active infection and were then monitored longitudinally. The clonotype originates from a woman aged 70-85 years with COVID-19, enrolled during active disease. The sequenced sample consisted of peripheral blood.

The chain's CDR3 is CAITPDRGIGYTF. In DNA, the CDR3 is TGTGCCATCACCCCGGACAGGGGAATTGGCTACACCTTC. This rearrangement joins TRBV10-3 to TRBJ1-2; 9 bases are shared with TRBD1. Germline V lookup: CDR1 ENHRY, CDR2 SYGVKD. There are 13 residues in the CDR3. The ends lost 7 bases at V and 7 bases at J; junction bases unmatched: 7.